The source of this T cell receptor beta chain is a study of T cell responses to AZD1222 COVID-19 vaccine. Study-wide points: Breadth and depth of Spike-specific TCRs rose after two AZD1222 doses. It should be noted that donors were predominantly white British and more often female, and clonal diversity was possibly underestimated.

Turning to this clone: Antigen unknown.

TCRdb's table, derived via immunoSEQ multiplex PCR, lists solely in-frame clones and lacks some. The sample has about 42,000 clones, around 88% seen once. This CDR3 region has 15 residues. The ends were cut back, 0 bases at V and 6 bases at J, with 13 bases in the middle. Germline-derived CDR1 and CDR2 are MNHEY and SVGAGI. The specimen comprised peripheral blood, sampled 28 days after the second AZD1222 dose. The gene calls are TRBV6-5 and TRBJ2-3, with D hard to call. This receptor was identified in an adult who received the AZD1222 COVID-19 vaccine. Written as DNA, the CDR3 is TGTGCCAGCAGTTACTCGATTGGTGGTTGGGATACGCAGTATTTT. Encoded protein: CASSYSIGGWDTQYF.